What follows is one TCR beta chain and its context. The sample is drawn from a study of shared clonotypes between healthy human individuals. Looking at the study overall: Contributing individuals were two females and three males aged 18 to 49.

Every immunoSEQ plate was one replicate of a subset's evenly spread DNA. Unsorted PBMC DNA underwent sequencing on ten immunoSEQ deep assay plates. Sequenced by immunoSEQ multiplex PCR; TCRdb stores in-frame clones only, minus some. The profile shows 400,000 to 550,000 clones, about 80% of them singletons. CDR3 length equals 13 residues. Germline lookup yields CDR1 MNHEY and CDR2 SMNVEV (reference sequence). Trimming took 4 bases from V and 7 from J; bases not matched to a gene: 0. The receptor's source is a woman in her thirties or forties in good health. Some clones in this sample may be carry-over from other donors' samples. The chain couples TRBV27 to TRBJ1-6, with 8 bases fitting TRBD1. The sequenced material came from PBMCs. The CDR3 protein is CASSWDRNSPLHF. CDR3 nucleotide sequence: TGTGCCAGCAGTTGGGACAGGAATTCACCCCTCCACTTT.